This T cell receptor (beta chain) was retrieved from a study of patients and donors after allogeneic stem cell transplantation. MiXCR was run by TCRdb on the RT-PCR reads, yielding one entry per CDR3 protein. Counted here are about 960,000 distinct CDR3 sequences, roughly 17% occurring once; the ten biggest clones make up 6%. This CDR3 is 11 amino acids long. J lost 14 bases, V lost 0 bases, and 2 bases had no gene match. Germline loops: CDR1 SGHDT, CDR2 YYEEEE. The chain combines TRBV5-6 with TRBJ2-4; TRBD1 matches 7 bases. The sequence was collected from a human donor who was either an allogeneic HSCT recipient or a stem cell or donor lymphocyte infusion donor (not recorded which). It is not recorded whose cells these are; they may come from a transplant donor. What was sequenced was blood, either unsorted or a sorted T cell fraction (not recorded which). The CDR3 region is CASSLGQGEYF. The CDR3 region has the DNA TGTGCCAGCAGCTTGGGACAGGGCGAGTACTTC. The whole variable domain, filled in from reference TRBV5-6 and TRBJ2-4, reads DAGVTQSPTHLIKTRGQQVTLRCSPKSGHDTVSWYQQALGQGPQFIFQYYEEEERQRGNFPDRFSGHQFPNYSSELNVNALLLGDSALYLCASSLGQGEYFGAGTRLSVL.